Below are 22 T cell receptor beta chains sequenced from a single sample in a study of blood T cell repertoires in COVID-19 (dated by TCRdb to 2018 to 2021). The library was built by means of the immunoSEQ multiplex PCR assay. TCRdb retrieved this table from immuneACCESS and kept in-frame rearrangements only. Not all clones are present; in checked studies, unresolved V genes account for under half, and no reason is known for the remainder. A total of over 200,000 clones appear in this sample, approximately 88% of them only once. The ten largest account for more than 3% of the sample. Sequenced: PBMCs or T cells enriched from blood (not recorded which). These receptors came from a woman younger than 45 who had been exposed to COVID-19.

DNA of the CDR3: TGTGCCAGCAGCCCACAGGGGAATCAGCCCCAGCATTTT. Encoded protein: CASSPQGNQPQHF. The J gene is TRBJ1-5, the V gene TRBV7-9, with TRBD1 identical over 7 bases. Germline lookup yields CDR1 SEHNR and CDR2 FQNEAQ (reference sequence). V lost 5 bases, J lost 4 bases, and 2 bases stayed unmatched. This CDR3 has 13 residues.

The V gene is TRBV30, the J gene TRBJ1-2; D possibly corresponds to TRBD1 (6 bases). V was shortened by 2 bases and J by 0 bases, with 13 bases between the two germline ends. Germline lookup yields CDR1 GTSNPN and CDR2 SVGIG (reference sequence). The CDR3 contains 15 residues. This CDR3 reads CAWSLTTGPNYGYTF. CDR3 DNA sequence: TGTGCCTGGAGTCTAACGACAGGCCCTAACTATGGCTACACCTTC. Complete variable domain (other parts from reference TRBV30 and TRBJ1-2): SQTIHQWPATLVQPVGSPLSLECTVEGTSNPNLYWYRQAAGRGLQLLFYSVGIGQISSEVPQNLSASRPQDRQFILSSKKLLLSDSGFYLCAWSLTTGPNYGYTFGSGTRLTVV.

The genes are TRBV30 and TRBJ1-1; D perhaps matches TRBD1 (5 bases). This CDR3 has 12 amino acids. Germline CDR1 and CDR2: GTSNPN and SVGIG (reference sequence). Trimming took off 8 bases at V and 4 bases at J, with 14 bases between the two ends. CDR3 loop: CAGLGGATEAFF. The CDR3 nucleotides are TGTGCCGGTCTGGGCGGGGCCACTGAAGCTTTCTTT.

The gene calls are TRBV15 and TRBJ2-3, with a weak D call TRBD2 (6 bases). Germline V gene lookup returns CDR1 LNHNV and CDR2 YYDKDF (reference sequence). V was trimmed by 1 base and J by 1 base, leaving 9 bases between them. The CDR3 is made up of 15 amino acids. CDR3 nucleotide sequence: TGTGCCACCAGCAGAGTTAGCGGAGGCACAGATACGCAGTATTTT. Translating it yields CATSRVSGGTDTQYF.

This sequence joins TRBV9 and TRBJ2-1, with 14 bases lining up with TRBD2. Trimming at V came to 7 bases and at J to 7 bases, leaving 10 bases not matched to a gene. The CDR3 has 16 amino acids. From germline, CDR1 is SGDLS and CDR2 YYNGEE. Here the CDR3 reads CASDDGGTSGRNEQFF. CDR3 coding DNA: TGTGCCAGCGACGATGGTGGGACTAGCGGGAGAAATGAGCAGTTCTTC. Variable domain in full (rest from reference TRBV9 and TRBJ2-1): DSGVTQTPKHLITATGQRVTLRCSPRSGDLSVYWYQQSLDQGLQFLIQYYNGEERAKGNILERFSAQQFPDLHSELNLSSLELGDSALYFCASDDGGTSGRNEQFFGPGTRLTVL.

The chain uses TRBV5-1 and TRBJ1-1; D uncertain. V dropped 0 bases and J dropped 0 bases, with 9 bases sitting between them. Germline values: CDR1 SGHRS, CDR2 YFSETQ. The CDR3 length is 15 residues. This chain's CDR3 is CASSLAGDLNTEAFF. The CDR3 DNA reads TGCGCCAGCAGCTTGGCCGGGGATCTGAACACTGAAGCTTTCTTT.

The genes are TRBV11-2 and TRBJ2-7; 10 positions agree with TRBD2. The CDR3 covers 15 residues. V shed 3 bases and J 0 bases; nucleotides not matched to a gene: 2. Germline assignment: CDR1 SGHAT and CDR2 FQNNGV. The CDR3 DNA sequence: TGTGCCAGCAGCTTTAGCGGGGGGAGCTCCTACGAGCAGTACTTC. This codes for CASSFSGGSSYEQYF.

The chain is built from TRBV4-1 and TRBJ2-3; 8 nucleotides line up with TRBD2. V gave up 4 bases and J gave up 6 bases; unmatched junction bases: 6. CDR3 size: 14 residues. Germline CDR1 is MGHRA and CDR2 is YSYEKL. CDR3 nucleotide sequence: TGCGCCAGCAGCCTGACCCGACTAGCGGATACGCAGTATTTT. This codes for CASSLTRLADTQYF.

The chain recombines TRBV19 with TRBJ2-1, with D tentatively TRBD2 (6 bases). Germline-derived CDR1 and CDR2 are LNHDA and SQIVND (reference sequence). Trimming removed 8 bases from V and 8 bases from J, with 19 bases in between. The CDR3 runs 14 residues. CDR3 loop: CASAGGAGPDEQFF. The CDR3 DNA sequence: TGTGCCAGTGCTGGGGGTGCGGGGCCGGATGAGCAGTTCTTC.

This clone is a singleton in its sample. This chain connects TRBV6-5 to TRBJ1-2; 7 bases agree with TRBD1. With V trimmed by 0 bases and J by 7 bases, 8 bases remained unmatched. CDR3 length equals 15 residues. The germline gives CDR1 MNHEY, CDR2 SVGAGI. CDR3 in DNA: TGTGCCAGCAGTTACTCGAAAGCAGGGGGACGTGGCTACACCTTC. Translated, it gives CASSYSKAGGRGYTF.

This rearrangement joins TRBV11-2 to TRBJ2-5; 7 nucleotides line up with TRBD2. CDR1 and CDR2 (germline): SGHAT, FQNNGV. V was pared by 7 bases and J by 3 bases, with 8 bases of the junction left unmatched. The CDR3 sequence is 14 residues long. The CDR3 region has the DNA TGTGCCAGCACCCTAGGGAGGGCAGAAGAGACCCAGTACTTC. Translation: CASTLGRAEETQYF. Full variable domain (outside the CDR3, taken from reference TRBV11-2 and TRBJ2-5): EAGVAQSPRYKIIEKRQSVAFWCNPISGHATLYWYQQILGQGPKLLIQFQNNGVVDDSQLPKDRFSAERLKGVDSTLKIQPAKLEDSAVYLCASTLGRAEETQYFGPGTRLLVL.

J is TRBJ2-2 and V is TRBV2, with D unresolved. Looked up from germline, CDR1 is SNHLY and CDR2 is FYNNEI. V was cut by 6 bases and J by 0 bases, with 8 bases left in between. The CDR3 loop spans 14 amino acids. The CDR3 here is CASRRSTNTGELFF. The CDR3 coding sequence is TGTGCCAGCAGACGGTCTACGAACACCGGGGAGCTGTTTTTT.

This clone has more than one count but fewer than ten. V and J are TRBV12-3 or TRBV12-4 and TRBJ1-2, with D perhaps TRBD1 (6 bases). The CDR3 extends over 13 amino acids. V dropped 6 bases and J dropped 5 bases, with 13 bases sitting between them. This chain's CDR3 is CASSPRGGYGYTF. The DNA of the CDR3 is TGTGCCAGCAGCCCCAGGGGTGGGTATGGCTACACCTTC.

This chain connects TRBV19 to TRBJ2-1; D may be TRBD2 (5 bases). Trimming removed 3 bases at V and 6 bases at J, with 12 bases between. Germline lookup yields CDR1 LNHDA and CDR2 SQIVND (reference sequence). There are 14 residues in the CDR3. The CDR3 here is CASSIFGKGNEQFF. In DNA form, the CDR3 reads TGTGCCAGTAGTATCTTCGGGAAAGGCAATGAGCAGTTCTTC.

This sequence joins TRBV4-1 and TRBJ1-1, with a weak D call TRBD1 (6 bases). V dropped 0 bases and J dropped 4 bases, with 15 bases sitting between them. The CDR3 covers 16 residues. Per germline, CDR1 MGHRA and CDR2 YSYEKL. In DNA, the CDR3 is TGCGCCAGCAGCCAAGATGCAGGGGTGAGGGGCACTGAAGCTTTCTTT. This codes for CASSQDAGVRGTEAFF.

V usage is TRBV7-9 and J usage is TRBJ2-2, with TRBD2 matching 9 bases. Trimming cost V 3 bases and J 7 bases; bases outside gene matches: 6. The CDR3 contains 15 residues. Germline values: CDR1 SEHNR, CDR2 FQNEAQ (reference sequence). This CDR3 is CASSFSGRVGGELFF. The CDR3 DNA sequence: TGTGCCAGCAGCTTTAGCGGGAGAGTTGGCGGGGAGCTGTTTTTT.

This clone was found once. The chain carries TRBV6-5 and TRBJ1-6; weak D call: TRBD1 (5 bases). V lost 10 bases to trimming and J lost 9 bases, with 19 bases between them. Germline assignment: CDR1 MNHEY and CDR2 SVGAGI. The CDR3 runs to 14 residues. The CDR3 bases are TGTGCCACCCAGTCGGGGGTAGTGAGTTCACCCCTCCACTTT. The encoded protein is CATQSGVVSSPLHF.

The J gene is TRBJ2-7, the V gene TRBV12-5, with 10 bases matching TRBD1. The germline CDR1 and CDR2 sequences are LGHNT and FRNRAP. Trimming removed 5 bases from V and 6 bases from J; junction bases left unmatched: 10. There are 15 residues in the CDR3. Here the CDR3 DNA reads TGTGCTAGTGGTCTCCCTGGGACAGGGGCAGGCGAGCAGTACTTC. It encodes CASGLPGTGAGEQYF.

This rearrangement joins TRBV28 to TRBJ1-2, with TRBD1 identical over 8 bases. The CDR3 is made up of 14 amino acids. The germline V gene has CDR1 MDHEN and CDR2 SYDVKM. With V trimmed by 7 bases and J by 4 bases, 8 bases remained unmatched. In nucleotides, the CDR3 is TGTGCCAGCACCCTCGGACAGGGAGTCTATGGCTACACCTTC. It codes for CASTLGQGVYGYTF.

J is TRBJ2-7 and V is TRBV27; 9 bases fit TRBD1. This CDR3 has 15 residues. Germline-derived CDR1 and CDR2 are MNHEY and SMNVEV (reference sequence). Losses at the gene ends were 5 bases for V and 3 bases for J; bases not matched to a gene: 8. CDR3 loop: CASSPDRGVFYEQYF. The CDR3 nucleotides are TGTGCCAGCAGTCCCGACAGGGGGGTTTTCTACGAGCAGTACTTC.

The chain joins TRBV19 to TRBJ1-2; D call uncertain. V was cut by 2 bases and J by 3 bases, with 10 bases left in between. The CDR3 contains 14 residues. Germline V gene data show CDR1 as LNHDA and CDR2 as SQIVND (reference sequence). The CDR3 sequence is CASSIRNRHYGYTF. CDR3 nucleotide sequence: TGTGCCAGTAGTATAAGGAACAGACACTATGGCTACACCTTC. The full variable domain, in which reference TRBV19 and TRBJ1-2 provide the parts outside the CDR3, is DGGITQSPKYLFRKEGQNVTLSCEQNLNHDAMYWYRQDPGQGLRLIYYSQIVNDFQKGDIAEGYSVSREKKESFPLTVTSAQKNPTAFYLCASSIRNRHYGYTFGSGTRLTVV.

The V call is TRBV7-9, the J call TRBJ2-1; TRBD1 aligns across 8 bases. Losses at the gene ends were 6 bases for V and 5 bases for J; bases not matched to a gene: 15. Per the germline V gene, CDR1 is SEHNR and CDR2 is FQNEAQ (reference sequence). The CDR3 runs 17 residues. In DNA, the CDR3 is TGTGCCAGCAGTTCCCTAGCGCTACAGGGGGGTAACAATGAGCAGTTCTTC. Amino acids: CASSSLALQGGNNEQFF.